This T cell receptor beta chain was recovered during a study of cytomegalovirus exposure and HLA in healthy donors. The PCR was carried out with 60 Vbeta primers and 13 Jbeta primers. Sequencing used immunoSEQ multiplex PCR; TCRdb keeps in-frame clones, though not all of them. The sample contains approximately 130,000 clones, about 85% of which appear only once. V lost 4 bases and J lost 3; bases outside the gene matches: 10. CDR1 SGDLS and CDR2 YYNGEE come from the germline V gene. The CDR3 sequence is 16 residues long. Findings of the study overall: Fewer N-insertions (relative to the roughly 670-donor mean) were reportedly seen in an Asian-associated ancestry cluster in a later analysis. Analysis was performed later, and it showed HLA-associated TCR beta chains to be more clonally expanded than equally common others.

Comments on this clone: The antigen remains undetermined.

This clonotype was obtained from a woman in her 30s in good health and CMV-seropositive. The chain couples TRBV9 to TRBJ2-1; TRBD2 aligns across 7 bases. The sample taken for sequencing was PBMCs. In DNA form, the CDR3 reads TGTGCCAGCAGCCCGGGCGGGGGATCGGGCTACAATGAGCAGTTCTTC. The encoded protein is CASSPGGGSGYNEQFF.